Presented here are 4 T cell receptor beta chains from one specimen sequenced in a study of Graves' ophthalmopathy and Graves' hyperthyroidism. Researchers took RNA transcripts and amplified TCR beta CDR3 regions from them. Investigators did first-round RT-PCR with HTBI primers, then second-round multiplex PCR. In TCRdb, the multiplex PCR reads were re-called with MiXCR into one record per CDR3 protein. The sample yields more than 1,000,000 distinct CDR3 sequences, 35% to 45% seen once. The sample taken for sequencing was peripheral blood or thyroid tissue (not recorded which). All receptors come from an adult man with Graves' hyperthyroidism.

The chain combines TRBV7-9 with TRBJ2-5; 12 bases align to TRBD2. Trimming at V came to 5 bases and at J to 3 bases, leaving 4 bases not matched to a gene. Germline V gene data show CDR1 as SEHNR and CDR2 as FQNEAQ (reference sequence). The CDR3 has 15 amino acids. The CDR3 region is CASSARTSGKETQYF. As DNA, the CDR3 is TGTGCCAGCAGCGCGAGGACTAGCGGGAAAGAGACCCAGTACTTC.

In its sample, this clonotype was seen a few times. V usage is TRBV20-1 and J usage is TRBJ2-7; TRBD2 matches 9 bases. Germline V gene data show CDR1 as DFQATT and CDR2 as SNEGSKA (reference sequence). The CDR3 length is 15 residues. Trimming took 0 bases from V and 4 from J; bases not matched to a gene: 7. The CDR3 nucleotides read TGCAGTGCTAGAGAAGTAGCGGGAGAGATATACGAGCAGTACTTC. Its protein is CSAREVAGEIYEQYF.

This clonotype appeared many times. The V and J genes are TRBV29-1 and TRBJ1-1; 10 positions match TRBD1. Germline V gene lookup returns CDR1 SQVTM and CDR2 ANQGSEA. The CDR3 extends over 13 amino acids. Trimming cost V 7 bases and J 3 bases; bases outside gene matches: 5. The CDR3 sequence is CSGTGTGDTEAFF. In DNA form, the CDR3 reads TGCAGCGGGACCGGGACAGGGGACACTGAAGCTTTCTTT.

This clonotype showed up just a few times. The genes are TRBV6-5 and TRBJ1-2, with a tentative D call TRBD1 (5 bases). The germline V gene encodes CDR1 MNHEY and CDR2 SVGAGI. V lost 5 bases and J lost 4, with 14 bases in between. This CDR3 has 14 residues. CDR3 in amino acids: CASSEGVGSYGYTF. Here the CDR3 DNA reads TGTGCCAGCAGTGAAGGGGTAGGATCCTATGGCTACACCTTC.